This T cell receptor (beta chain) was observed in a study of PD-L1 blockade in urothelial cancer. At the level of the study: About 90% of the roughly 29 patients were men whose urothelial cancer was bladder-origin. At 6 weeks and at 3 weeks (second dose) after treatment start, blood was analyzed. Per blood sample, T cells had a median of roughly 150,000.

This CDR3 region has 12 residues. Germline CDR1 and CDR2: MNHNS and SASEGT. Trimming took 3 bases from V and 5 from J, leaving 7 bases between them. Sequencing used immunoSEQ multiplex PCR; TCRdb keeps in-frame clones, though not all of them. The sample lists under 55,000 clones, about 87% occurring once. This rearrangement joins TRBV6-1 to TRBJ2-5; D possibly corresponds to TRBD1 (6 bases). The material was PBMCs, obtained around atezolizumab (anti-PD-L1) treatment. This receptor was identified in a man in his forties or fifties with urothelial cancer. CDR3 protein: CASSEQGETQYF. CDR3 nucleotide sequence: TGTGCCAGCAGTGAGCAGGGGGAGACCCAGTACTTC.